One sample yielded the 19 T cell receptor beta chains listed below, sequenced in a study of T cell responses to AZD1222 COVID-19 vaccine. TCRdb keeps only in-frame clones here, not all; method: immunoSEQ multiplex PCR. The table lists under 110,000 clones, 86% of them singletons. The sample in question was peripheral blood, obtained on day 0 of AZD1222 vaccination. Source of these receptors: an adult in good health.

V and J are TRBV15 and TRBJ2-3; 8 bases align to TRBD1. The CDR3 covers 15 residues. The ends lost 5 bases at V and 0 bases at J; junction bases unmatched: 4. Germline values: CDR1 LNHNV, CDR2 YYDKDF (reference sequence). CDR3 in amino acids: CATSGRGPSTDTQYF. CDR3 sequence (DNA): TGTGCCACCAGCGGCAGGGGGCCCAGCACAGATACGCAGTATTTT.

In DNA form, the CDR3 reads TGTGCCAGCAGCTTAGGAGGAGGCAATCAGCCCCAGCATTTT. It is translated as CASSLGGGNQPQHF. The rearrangement uses TRBV7-6 and TRBJ1-5, with D hard to call. This CDR3 is built from 14 residues. The germline gives CDR1 SGHVS, CDR2 FNYEAQ. V was cut by 1 base and J by 2 bases, with 6 bases left in between. Full variable domain (outside the CDR3, taken from reference TRBV7-6 and TRBJ1-5): GAGVSQSPRYKVTKRGQDVALRCDPISGHVSLYWYRQALGQGPEFLTYFNYEAQQDKSGLPNDRFSAERPEGSISTLTIQRTEQRDSAMYRCASSLGGGNQPQHFGDGTRLSIL.

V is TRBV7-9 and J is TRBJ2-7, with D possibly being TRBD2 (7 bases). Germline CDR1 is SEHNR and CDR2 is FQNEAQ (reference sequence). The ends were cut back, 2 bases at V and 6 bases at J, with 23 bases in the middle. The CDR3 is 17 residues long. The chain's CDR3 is CASSLSQGGGLMGEQYF. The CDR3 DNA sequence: TGTGCCAGCAGCTTATCTCAGGGCGGGGGCTTGATGGGCGAGCAGTACTTC.

The CDR3 loop reads CATSTLTRGYGYTF. CDR3 in DNA: TGTGCCACCAGCACCCTTACCCGAGGCTATGGCTACACCTTC. The chain recombines TRBV15 with TRBJ1-2, with D unresolved. The germline CDR1 and CDR2 sequences are LNHNV and YYDKDF (reference sequence). There are 14 residues in the CDR3. Trimming cost V 4 bases and J 4 bases, with 13 bases left between them.

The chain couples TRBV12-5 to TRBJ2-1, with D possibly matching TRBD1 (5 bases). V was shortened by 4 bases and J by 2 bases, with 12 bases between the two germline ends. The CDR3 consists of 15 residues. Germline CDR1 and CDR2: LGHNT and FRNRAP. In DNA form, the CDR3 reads TGTGCTAGTGGTTCCCCAGGGCTCGCCTACAATGAGCAGTTCTTC. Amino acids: CASGSPGLAYNEQFF.

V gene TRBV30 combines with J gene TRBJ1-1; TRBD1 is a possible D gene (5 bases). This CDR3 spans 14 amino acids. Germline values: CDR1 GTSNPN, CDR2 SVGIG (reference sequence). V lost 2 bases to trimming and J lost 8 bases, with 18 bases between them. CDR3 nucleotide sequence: TGTGCCTGGAGTATATCCGGGACCCCGAGGGAAGCTTTCTTT. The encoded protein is CAWSISGTPREAFF.

In DNA, the CDR3 is TGTGCCAGTAGTAGTATAGGGAACACTGAAGCTTTCTTT. Its protein is CASSSIGNTEAFF. The genes are TRBV19 and TRBJ1-1; no firm D call. Trimming left V 4 bases short and J 1 base short, with 7 bases between. CDR3 size: 13 residues. Per the germline V gene, CDR1 is LNHDA and CDR2 is SQIVND (reference sequence).

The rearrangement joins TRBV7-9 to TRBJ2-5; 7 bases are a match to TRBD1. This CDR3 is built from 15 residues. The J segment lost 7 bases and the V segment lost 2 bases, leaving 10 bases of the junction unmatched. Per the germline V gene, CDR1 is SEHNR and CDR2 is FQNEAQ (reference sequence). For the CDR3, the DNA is TGTGCCAGCAGCTTAAATAAGGGGGCTCAGGGGACCCAGTACTTC. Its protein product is CASSLNKGAQGTQYF.

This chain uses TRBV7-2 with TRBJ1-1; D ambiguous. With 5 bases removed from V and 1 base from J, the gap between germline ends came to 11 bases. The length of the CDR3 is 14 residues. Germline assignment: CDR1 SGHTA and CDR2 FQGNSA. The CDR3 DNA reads TGTGCCAGCAGCCGTATCAGGACGAACACTGAAGCTTTCTTT. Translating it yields CASSRIRTNTEAFF.

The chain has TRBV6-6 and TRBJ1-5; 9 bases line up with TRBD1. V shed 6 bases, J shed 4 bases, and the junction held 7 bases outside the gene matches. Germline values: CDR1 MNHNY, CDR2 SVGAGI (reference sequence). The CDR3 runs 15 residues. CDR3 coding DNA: TGTGCCAGCAGACAGACCGGGACAGGGAATCAGCCCCAGCATTTT. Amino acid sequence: CASRQTGTGNQPQHF.

The chain's CDR3 is CASSLPGRTGNTIYF. The CDR3, as DNA: TGTGCCAGCAGCTTACCAGGGAGGACTGGAAACACCATATATTTT. V and J are TRBV7-2 and TRBJ1-3; D possibly corresponds to TRBD1 (5 bases). Germline V CDR1 and CDR2: SGHTA, FQGNSA. The V end lost 2 bases, the J end lost 2 bases, and 10 bases lay between the germline ends. CDR3 size: 15 residues.

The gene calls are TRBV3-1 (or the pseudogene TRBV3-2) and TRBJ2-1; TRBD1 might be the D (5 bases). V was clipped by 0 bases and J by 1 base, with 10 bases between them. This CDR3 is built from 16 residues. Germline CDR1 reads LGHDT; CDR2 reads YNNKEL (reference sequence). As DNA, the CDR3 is TGTGCCAGCAGCCAAGAGCCCAGGGCGTCCTACAATGAGCAGTTCTTC. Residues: CASSQEPRASYNEQFF.

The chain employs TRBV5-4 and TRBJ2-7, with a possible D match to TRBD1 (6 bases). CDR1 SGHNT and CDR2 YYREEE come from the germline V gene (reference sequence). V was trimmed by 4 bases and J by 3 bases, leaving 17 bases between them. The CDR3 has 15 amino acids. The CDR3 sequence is CASSQDSNLIYEQYF. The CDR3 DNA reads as TGTGCCAGCAGCCAGGACAGTAATCTAATCTACGAGCAGTACTTC. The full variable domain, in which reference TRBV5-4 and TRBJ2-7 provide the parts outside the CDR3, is ETGVTQSPTHLIKTRGQQVTLRCSSQSGHNTVSWYQQALGQGPQFIFQYYREEENGRGNFPPRFSGLQFPNYSSELNVNALELDDSALYLCASSQDSNLIYEQYFGPGTRLTVT.

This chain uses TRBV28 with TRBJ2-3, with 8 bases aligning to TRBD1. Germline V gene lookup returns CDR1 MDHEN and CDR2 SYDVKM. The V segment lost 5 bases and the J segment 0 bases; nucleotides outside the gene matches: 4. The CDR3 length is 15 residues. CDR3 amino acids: CASSLRTGSTDTQYF. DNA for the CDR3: TGTGCCAGCAGTCTCCGGACAGGGAGCACAGATACGCAGTATTTT.

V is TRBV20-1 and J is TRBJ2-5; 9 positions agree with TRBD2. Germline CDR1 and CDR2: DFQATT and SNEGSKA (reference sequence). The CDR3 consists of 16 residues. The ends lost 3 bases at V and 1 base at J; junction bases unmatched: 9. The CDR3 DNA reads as TGCAGTGCTAGTCCGACTAGCGGTGGGCTCCAAGAGACCCAGTACTTC. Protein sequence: CSASPTSGGLQETQYF.

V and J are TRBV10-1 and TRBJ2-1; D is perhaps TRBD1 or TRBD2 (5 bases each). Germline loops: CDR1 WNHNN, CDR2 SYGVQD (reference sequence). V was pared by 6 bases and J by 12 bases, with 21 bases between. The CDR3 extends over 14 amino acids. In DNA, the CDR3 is TGCGCCAGCAGCTCCCCCACGGGACGGTTGGGGCAGTTCTTC. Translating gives CASSSPTGRLGQFF.

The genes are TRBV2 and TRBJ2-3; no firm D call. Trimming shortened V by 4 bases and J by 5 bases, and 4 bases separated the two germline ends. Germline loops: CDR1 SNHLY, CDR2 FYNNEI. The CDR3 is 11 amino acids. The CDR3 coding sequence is TGTGCCAGCAGTGCGATAGATACGCAGTATTTT. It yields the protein CASSAIDTQYF. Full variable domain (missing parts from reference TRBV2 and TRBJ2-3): EPEVTQTPSHQVTQMGQEVILRCVPISNHLYFYWYRQILGQKVEFLVSFYNNEISEKSEIFDDQFSVERPDGSNFTLKIRSTKLEDSAMYFCASSAIDTQYFGPGTRLTVL.

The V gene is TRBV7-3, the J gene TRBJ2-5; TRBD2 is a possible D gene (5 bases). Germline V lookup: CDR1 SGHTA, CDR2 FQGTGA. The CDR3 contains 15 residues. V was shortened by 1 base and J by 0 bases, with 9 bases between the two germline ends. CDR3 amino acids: CASSLRAGNQETQYF. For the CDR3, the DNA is TGTGCCAGCAGCTTAAGAGCCGGGAACCAAGAGACCCAGTACTTC.

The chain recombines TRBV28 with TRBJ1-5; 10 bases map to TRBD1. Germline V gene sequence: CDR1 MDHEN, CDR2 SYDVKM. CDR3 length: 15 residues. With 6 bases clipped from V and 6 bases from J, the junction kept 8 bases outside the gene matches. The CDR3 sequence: CASSLTGGWGQPQHF. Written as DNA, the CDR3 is TGTGCCAGCAGCCTGACAGGGGGCTGGGGTCAGCCCCAGCATTTT.